Included here is one T cell receptor beta chain sequence, with context. Its target antigen remains unknown. Per-nucleotide qualities are absent, and no much larger clonotype sits a single base away. From the cysteine up to the phenylalanine, the CDR3 has a length of 14 residues. Only CDR3 DNA remains: 42 bases, in frame from the first base. The CDR1 and CDR2 encoded by the germline V gene (reference sequence) are GTSNPN and SVGIG. V gives up 6 bases and J gives up 0 bases, and the segment between their germline ends measures 12 bases. The data derive from a study of beta chain features in type 1 diabetes (dated by TCRdb to between 2017 and 2018). Study-wide context: No differences in mean age, gender distribution, total cell number or subset yield were found between patients and healthy donors. Naive and central memory subsets were obtained from all 28 donors, but regulatory and stem cell-like memory subsets were isolated from only 8 patients and roughly eight healthy donors. In the study, TCRB repertoires of sorted circulating CD4+ T cell subsets from recently diagnosed type 1 diabetes patients were compared with those of matched healthy donors. A total of roughly 98,000,000 sorted cells were examined across all samples, and a strong correlation was observed between cell number per subset and RNA yield.

A single peripheral blood draw of about 116 mL on average was collected from each donor into heparinised tubes. Using a panel that included CD45RO, CCR7, CD25, CD127, CD95 and CD27, naive, central memory, regulatory and stem cell-like memory CD4+ T cells were sorted on a BD FACSAria II. A purity above 95% was achieved for all sorted populations. PBMCs were isolated right away by Lymphoprep density gradient centrifugation and were stained directly, without culture. So that batch effects would be minimized, each experiment stained and sorted samples in pairs, pairing one healthy donor with one patient. The entire amount of isolated RNA was reverse transcribed using the High Capacity cDNA Reverse Transcription Kit, so the sequenced TCRB transcripts were expressed ones. Naive, central memory and regulatory T cell samples underwent deep immunoSEQ sequencing, averaging around 4 million total reads per sample. Sorted cells were lysed in RLT buffer, and RNA was extracted using DNase-treated RNeasy Micro or Mini kits according to cell number. Each cell subset was processed on its own to prevent cross-contamination, while patient and healthy donor samples were processed together. Using the immunoSEQ multiplex PCR, TCRB sequences were amplified from cDNA into 87-bp fragments spanning the CDR3 region. Sequencing of the amplicons was done on the Illumina HiSeq platform. The authors' analysis ran thus. PCR bias was computationally corrected using synthetic template baselines, reads within Hamming distance 2 were collapsed, and singletons that could not be merged were discarded. Reads were aligned against IMGT to assign V, D and J genes, CDR3 length and insertions or deletions at six rearrangement sites. Within each subset, clonotype counts were normalized to sorted cell number, and only after that were true diversity and Gini coefficients computed with the tcR R package. The overlap coefficient, calculated on TCRB nucleotide sequences, was used to measure repertoire sharing. Out-of-frame TCRB sequences from naive cells were analyzed to stand in for the pre-selection repertoire. TCRdb retrieved this table from immuneACCESS and kept in-frame rearrangements only. Not all clones are present; in checked studies, unresolved V genes account for under half, and no reason is known for the remainder. Clone size and V and J calls were adopted from that table, with D and trimming inferred from the DNA. The sample table lists 400,000 to 550,000 clones, over 10% of them with a count of one. 0.045% to 0.05% of the sample comes from the top ten.

Broad study findings and their caveats: Because cDNA was sequenced instead of genomic DNA, activated cells with high expression could be over-represented, although the groups did not differ in activation or CD3 levels. Because small numbers of individuals were included in the HLA sub-analyses, any influence of HLA type on TCRB rearrangement was left unresolved. A moderate but significant shortening of TCRB CDR3 length was observed in type 1 diabetes patients in all four CD4+ subsets. Shorter templates might have been favored by PCR, but patient and control samples were amplified and corrected together, so both groups would have been affected equally by any skew. Naive, central memory and regulatory TCRB repertoires appeared more similar among patients than among healthy donors. Fewer insertions and more nucleotide deletions at VDJ recombination sites were observed in patients with type 1 diabetes, implying thymic rearrangement abnormalities.

The material sequenced was naive CD4+ T cells from blood. The sample's cell subset or site, from its label and the paper: true naive CD4+ T cells. The rearrangement joined TRBV30 to TRBJ1-3; a tentative D call is TRBD1 (5 bases match). The receptor's source is a woman aged 18-29 years in good health. The DNA sequence is as follows: TGTGCCTGCCCGGGGCCAGCCTCTGGAAACACCATATATTTT. This gives the protein CACPGPASGNTIYF.